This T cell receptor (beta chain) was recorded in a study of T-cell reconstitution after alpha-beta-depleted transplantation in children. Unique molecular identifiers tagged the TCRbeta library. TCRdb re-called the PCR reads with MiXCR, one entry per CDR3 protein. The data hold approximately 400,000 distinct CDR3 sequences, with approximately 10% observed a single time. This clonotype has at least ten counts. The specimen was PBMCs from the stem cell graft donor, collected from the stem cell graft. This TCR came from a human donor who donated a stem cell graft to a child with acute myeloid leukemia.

This chain's CDR3 is CSVESANEQFF. As DNA, the CDR3 is TGCAGCGTTGAGTCGGCCAATGAGCAGTTCTTC. This chain links TRBV29-1 with TRBJ2-1; D unresolved. Between the trimmed V and J ends, which lost 3 bases and 6 bases, there was a span of 6 bases. CDR3 length: 11 residues. Germline V CDR1 and CDR2: SQVTM, ANQGSEA.